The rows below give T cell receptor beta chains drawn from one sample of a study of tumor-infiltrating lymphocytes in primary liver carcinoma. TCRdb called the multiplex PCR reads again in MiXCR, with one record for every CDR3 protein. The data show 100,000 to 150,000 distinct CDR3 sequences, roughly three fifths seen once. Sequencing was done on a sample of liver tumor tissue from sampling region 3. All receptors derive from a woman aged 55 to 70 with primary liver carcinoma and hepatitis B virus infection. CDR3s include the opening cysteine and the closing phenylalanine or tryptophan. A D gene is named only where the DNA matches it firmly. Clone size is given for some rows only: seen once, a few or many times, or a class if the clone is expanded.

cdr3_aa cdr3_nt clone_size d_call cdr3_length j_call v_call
CASSLDRQAYEQYF TGTGCCAGCAGCTTAGATCGACAAGCCTACGAGCAGTACTTC NA NA 14 TRBJ2-7 TRBV11-2
CASSSGTGGNTEAFF TGTGCCAGCAGCAGTGGGACAGGGGGGAACACTGAAGCTTTCTTT few NA 15 TRBJ1-1 TRBV21-1
CASSLPWGSNTRELFF TGTGCCAGCAGTTTACCGTGGGGCTCTAACACCCGGGAGCTGTTTTTT NA NA 16 TRBJ2-2 TRBV28
CASDVDSGRAHEQYF TGTGCCAGCGATGTGGATAGCGGGAGGGCCCACGAGCAGTACTTC once TRBD2 15 TRBJ2-7 TRBV2
CASSRTGDGANVLTF TGTGCCAGCAGCCGAACCGGGGATGGGGCCAACGTCCTGACTTTC once NA 15 TRBJ2-6 TRBV7-3
CANSQDILNIEAFF TGTGCCAACAGCCAGGACATATTGAACATTGAAGCTTTCTTT NA NA 14 TRBJ1-1 TRBV11-1
CVNSYGQSNYEQYF TGTGTCAACAGTTATGGACAGTCAAACTACGAGCAGTACTTC NA NA 14 TRBJ2-7 TRBV6-5
CSVEGGAQENQNF TGCAGCGTTGAGGGTGGGGCCCAAGAGAACCAGAACTTC NA NA 13 TRBJ2-5 TRBV29-1
CASSLSNQETQYF TGTGCCAGCAGCCTTTCCAACCAAGAGACCCAGTACTTC NA NA 13 TRBJ2-5 TRBV7-9
CASSQDLTSVSETQCF TGTGCCAGCAGCCAAGATTTAACTAGCGTGAGTGAGACCCAGTGCTTC once TRBD2 16 TRBJ2-5 TRBV4-2
CSARDPGTLETQYF TGCAGTGCTAGAGATCCCGGGACTTTAGAGACCCAGTACTTC few NA 14 TRBJ2-5 TRBV20-1
CASSQFVYEQYF TGTGCCAGTAGCCAGTTTGTCTACGAGCAGTACTTC NA NA 12 TRBJ2-7 TRBV11-2
CASSPGGQGVYEQYF TGTGCCAGCAGCCCTGGCGGACAGGGGGTCTACGAGCAATACTTC NA TRBD1 15 TRBJ2-7 TRBV11-1
CASSPGTGEIRGGNTIYF TGTGCCAGCAGCCCGGGGACAGGCGAAATCAGAGGTGGAAACACCATATATTTT NA TRBD1 18 TRBJ1-3 TRBV5-8
CGGSPGTGGNYEQYF TGTGGCGGCAGCCCCGGGACAGGGGGCAACTATGAGCAGTACTTC NA TRBD1 15 TRBJ2-7 TRBV11-3
CSPLNTEAFF TGTAGCCCTTTGAACACTGAAGCTTTCTTT NA NA 10 TRBJ1-1 TRBV29-1
CASGPDSWYREQLF TGTGCCAGCGGTCCGGACTCGTGGTATAGGGAGCAGTTATTC NA NA 14 TRBJ2-1 TRBV11-2
CASSYPRRATAGVREQYF TGTGCCAGCAGTTACCCCCGCCGCGCTACAGCGGGAGTTCGCGAGCAGTACTTC NA TRBD2 18 TRBJ2-7 TRBV6-6
CASSLRQDPYNEQFF TGTGCCAGCAGCTTGCGGCAGGACCCCTACAATGAGCAGTTCTTC many NA 15 TRBJ2-1 TRBV5-5
CASPGRSGEQYF TGTGCCAGCCCCGGCAGGTCAGGGGAGCAGTACTTC NA NA 12 TRBJ2-7 TRBV28
CSASFYTEAFF TGCAGCGCCTCTTTTTACACTGAAGCTTTCTTT many NA 11 TRBJ1-1 TRBV29-1
CASSQGLAGIDTQYF TGTGCCAGCAGCCAAGGTCTAGCGGGCATCGATACGCAGTATTTT NA TRBD2 15 TRBJ2-3 TRBV4-2
CASSRTGPLTGELFF TGCGCAAGCAGCCGGACAGGGCCACTGACCGGGGAGCTGTTTTTT NA TRBD1 15 TRBJ2-2 TRBV4-1
CANSAGLTEQFF TGTGCCAACAGCGCTGGCCTAACTGAGCAGTTCTTC NA NA 12 TRBJ2-1 TRBV11-2
CSVESRSGSETQYF TGCAGCGTTGAAAGCAGGAGCGGATCAGAGACCCAGTACTTC many NA 14 TRBJ2-5 TRBV29-1
CASSRQGVGNQPQHF TGTGCCAGCAGCCGACAAGGGGTGGGCAATCAGCCCCAGCATTTT NA NA 15 TRBJ1-5 TRBV6-5
CASRGMAGGRNEQFF TGCGCCAGCAGAGGGATGGCGGGAGGCAGGAATGAGCAGTTCTTC NA TRBD2 15 TRBJ2-1 TRBV28
CASSLDPAGNYGYTF TGCGCCAGCAGCTTAGACCCGGCAGGGAACTATGGCTACACCTTC few NA 15 TRBJ1-2 TRBV5-1
CASSPPHTVRATDPQYF TGTGCCAGCAGTCCTCCACACACAGTCCGGGCCACAGATCCGCAGTATTTT NA NA 17 TRBJ2-3 TRBV6-1
CIVGSGSLGTQYF TGCATCGTTGGTTCGGGGTCATTAGGGACCCAGTACTTC NA NA 13 TRBJ2-5 TRBV29-1
CANSFEGGKGNEQFF TGTGCCAACAGTTTCGAGGGGGGAAAGGGCAATGAGCAGTTCTTC NA NA 15 TRBJ2-1 TRBV11-2
CASSLDLAGVEQYF TGTGCCAGCAGCTTAGACCTAGCGGGAGTCGAGCAGTACTTC medium-sized TRBD2 14 TRBJ2-7 TRBV11-1
CSNSLGTGLSLDGYTF TGTTCCAACAGTTTAGGGACAGGGCTATCATTGGATGGCTACACCTTC once TRBD1 16 TRBJ1-2 TRBV12-3/TRBV12-4
CSVESGECQHF TGCAGCGTTGAAAGCGGAGAGTGCCAGCATTTT NA NA 11 TRBJ1-5 TRBV29-1
CASSSSTARRTEAFF TGTGCCAGCAGCTCTTCCACAGCTAGGAGGACTGAAGCTTTCTTT once NA 15 TRBJ1-1 TRBV12-3/TRBV12-4
CASSYSRQGGQEIQYF TGTGCCAGCAGTTACTCGAGACAGGGGGGGCAAGAGATCCAGTACTTC NA TRBD1 16 TRBJ2-5 TRBV6-9
CASSALLGRVGNRPQHF TGTGCCAGCAGTGCCCTATTGGGGCGAGTGGGCAATCGGCCCCAGCATTTT once NA 17 TRBJ1-5 TRBV7-8
CASSLLAGASYYEQFF TGCGCCAGCAGCTTGTTAGCGGGAGCGAGCTACTATGAGCAGTTCTTC NA TRBD2 16 TRBJ2-1 TRBV5-1
CASITSGYEQYF TGTGCCAGCATCACCTCAGGCTACGAGCAGTACTTC NA NA 12 TRBJ2-7 TRBV11-3
CASSLSIRDEQYF TGTGCCAGCAGCTTAAGTATCCGCGACGAGCAGTACTTC NA NA 13 TRBJ2-7 TRBV7-3
CVSKVGGACEKLFF TGTGTCAGCAAGGTTGGGGGCGCATGTGAAAAACTGTTTTTT few NA 14 TRBJ1-4 TRBV6-1
CASNFRTSTNTQYF TGTGCTAGCAACTTCAGGACTAGCACAAATACGCAGTATTTT NA TRBD2 14 TRBJ2-3 TRBV11-3
CASSGGASGRTRHEQYF TGTGCCAGCAGCGGGGGGGCTAGCGGGAGAACTAGGCACGAGCAGTACTTC many TRBD2 17 TRBJ2-7 TRBV7-8
CASSPGSTDTQYF TGTGCCAGCAGCCCGGGCAGCACAGATACGCAGTATTTT many NA 13 TRBJ2-3 TRBV7-9
CASSPPNAANYEQHF TGTGCCAGCAGTCCCCCTAACGCTGCAAACTACGAGCAGCACTTC NA NA 15 TRBJ2-7 TRBV11-2
CANSLFPPGLGANTIYF TGTGCCAACAGCTTATTCCCCCCCGGACTGGGGGCAAACACCATATATTTT NA NA 17 TRBJ1-3 TRBV11-2